This TCR beta chain was recorded in a study of human T cells and chemical hapten exposure. The study, taken as a whole, reports: Expanded TCRs were compared with controls, and the expanded TCRs formed significantly more large CDR3 similarity clusters.

With V trimmed by 2 bases and J by 4 bases, 16 bases remained unmatched. CDR1 is SSHAT, CDR2 FNYEAQ, per germline (reference sequence). The CDR3 totals 21 residues. As to this clonotype: Its antigen is still unknown.

The time point is: patch test 1, 2 weeks after DPC sensitization. As to treatment: therapeutic diphenylcyclopropenone sensitization with weekly scalp DPC. Library construction involved attaching unique molecular identifiers to individual cDNA molecules, which allowed quantitative, reproducible TCR counting. Methods used by the authors: Sequenced samples showed a median of around 91,000 TCRs each, with counts running from about 22,000 to 700,000. From the RACE reads, TCRdb called clonotypes with MiXCR, one entry per CDR3 protein. The V and J calls were not made by the authors but by TCRdb's processing. The sample holds some 180,000 distinct CDR3 sequences, 20% to 25% seen once.

The source of this sequence is a woman aged 45-59 years with alopecia areata. Some clones in this sample may be carry-over from other donors' samples. This sequence joins TRBV7-7 and TRBJ2-1; 14 bases are a match to TRBD2. Here the sequenced sample was whole blood, taken in connection with sensitization to the hapten diphenylcyclopropenone (DPC). This chain's CDR3 is CASSLRVPGLAGVKEYNEQFF. The CDR3 DNA reads TGTGCCAGCAGCTTACGCGTCCCGGGACTAGCGGGAGTAAAGGAGTACAATGAGCAGTTCTTC.